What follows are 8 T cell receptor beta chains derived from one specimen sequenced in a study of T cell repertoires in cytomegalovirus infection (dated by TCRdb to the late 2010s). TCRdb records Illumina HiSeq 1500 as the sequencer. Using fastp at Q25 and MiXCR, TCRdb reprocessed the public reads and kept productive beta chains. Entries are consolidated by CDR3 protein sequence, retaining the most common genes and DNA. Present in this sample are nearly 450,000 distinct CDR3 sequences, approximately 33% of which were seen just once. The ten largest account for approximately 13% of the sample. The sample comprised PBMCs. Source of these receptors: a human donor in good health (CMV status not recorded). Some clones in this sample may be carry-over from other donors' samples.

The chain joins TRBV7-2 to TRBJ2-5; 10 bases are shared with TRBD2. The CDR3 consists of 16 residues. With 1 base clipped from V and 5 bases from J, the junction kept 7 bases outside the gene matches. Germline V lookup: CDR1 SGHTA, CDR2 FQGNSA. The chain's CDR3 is CASSLESGGAFETQYF. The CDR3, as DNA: TGTGCCAGCAGCTTAGAGAGCGGGGGGGCTTTTGAGACCCAGTACTTC.

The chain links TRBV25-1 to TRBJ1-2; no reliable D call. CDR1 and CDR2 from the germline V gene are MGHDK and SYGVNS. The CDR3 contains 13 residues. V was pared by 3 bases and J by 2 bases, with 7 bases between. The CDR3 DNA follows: TGTGCCAGCAGTGACAGAGACAACTATGGCTACACCTTC. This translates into CASSDRDNYGYTF.

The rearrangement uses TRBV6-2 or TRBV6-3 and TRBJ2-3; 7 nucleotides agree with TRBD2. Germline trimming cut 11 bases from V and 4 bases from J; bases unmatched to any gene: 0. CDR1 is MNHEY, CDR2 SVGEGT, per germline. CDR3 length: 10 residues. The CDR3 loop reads CAAGADTQYF. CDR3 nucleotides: TGTGCCGCGGGGGCAGATACGCAGTATTTT.

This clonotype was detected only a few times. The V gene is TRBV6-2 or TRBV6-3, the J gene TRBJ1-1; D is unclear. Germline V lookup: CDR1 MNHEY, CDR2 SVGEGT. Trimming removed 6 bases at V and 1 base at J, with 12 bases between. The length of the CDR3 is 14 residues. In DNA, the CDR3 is TGTGCCAGCAGGGACGCTACCGAGAACACTGAAGCTTTCTTT. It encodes CASRDATENTEAFF.

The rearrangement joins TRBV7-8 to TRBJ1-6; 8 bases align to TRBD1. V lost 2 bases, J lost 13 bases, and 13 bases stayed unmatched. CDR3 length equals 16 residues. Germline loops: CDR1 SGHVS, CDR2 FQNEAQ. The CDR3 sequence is CASSLLARGPSSPLHF. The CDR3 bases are TGTGCCAGCAGCTTATTGGCCAGGGGGCCGTCCTCCCCCCTCCACTTT.

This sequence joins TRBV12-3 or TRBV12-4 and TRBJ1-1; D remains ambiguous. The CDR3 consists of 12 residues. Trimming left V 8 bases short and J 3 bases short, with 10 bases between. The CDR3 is CASSIGHTEAFF. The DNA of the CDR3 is TGTGCCAGCTCTATAGGGCACACTGAAGCTTTCTTT.

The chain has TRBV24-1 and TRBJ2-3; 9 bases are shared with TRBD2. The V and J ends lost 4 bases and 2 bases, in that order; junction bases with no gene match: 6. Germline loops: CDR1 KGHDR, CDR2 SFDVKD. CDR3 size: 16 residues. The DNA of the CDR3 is TGTGCCACCAGTGACCCTCTAGCGGGGCCCACAGATACGCAGTATTTT. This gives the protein CATSDPLAGPTDTQYF.

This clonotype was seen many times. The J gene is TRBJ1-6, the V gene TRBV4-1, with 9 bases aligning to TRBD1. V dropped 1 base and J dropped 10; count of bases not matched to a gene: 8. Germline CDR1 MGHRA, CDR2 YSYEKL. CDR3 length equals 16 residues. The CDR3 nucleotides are TGCGCCAGCAGCCAAGGGACAGGGGCCGGAGGATCACCCCTCCACTTT. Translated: CASSQGTGAGGSPLHF.